The 15 T cell receptor beta chains reported below all come from one sample, sequenced in a study of vaccination and CD4 T cells after COVID-19. The Oncomine TCR Beta short-read assay sequenced DNA from cultured CD4+ T cells. A single record per CDR3 protein comes from TCRdb applying MiXCR to the PCR reads. The table has some 22,000 distinct CDR3 sequences, 35% seen once. Time point here: late sampling 161 to 241 days after vaccination in a few convalescent patients. Treatment specified: roughly 11-day PBMC culture with coronavirus spike peptide pools or control peptides (ViraFEST assay). Their antigen targets remain unknown. Source: CD4+ T cells from blood, cultured in vitro, taken about 7 months after SARS-CoV-2 vaccination. The receptors come from a human donor who had recovered from COVID-19.

The chain links TRBV20-1 to TRBJ2-7; TRBD1 agrees at 7 bases. Germline V gives CDR1 DFQATT, CDR2 SNEGSKA (reference sequence). There are 13 residues in the CDR3. Trimming cost V 3 bases and J 1 base; bases outside gene matches: 3. The CDR3 sequence: CSARGDSSYEQYF. The CDR3 bases are TGCAGTGCTAGGGGGGACAGTTCCTACGAGCAGTACTTC.

J is TRBJ2-1 and V is TRBV7-6; no firm D call. The ends were cut back, 0 bases at V and 0 bases at J, with 6 bases in the middle. Per germline, CDR1 SGHVS and CDR2 FNYEAQ. CDR3 length: 15 amino acids. The chain's CDR3 is CASSLAWSSYNEQFF. Written as DNA, the CDR3 is TGTGCCAGCAGCTTAGCCTGGAGCTCCTACAATGAGCAGTTCTTC.

This chain joins TRBV19 and TRBJ1-2; 9 bases are shared with TRBD1. V lost 4 bases, J lost 4 bases, and 10 bases stayed unmatched. Germline V gene sequence: CDR1 LNHDA, CDR2 SQIVND (reference sequence). The CDR3 extends over 16 amino acids. The CDR3, as DNA: TGTGCCAGTAGTACCTCACGGACAGGGGCCTTCTATGGCTACACCTTC. This gives the protein CASSTSRTGAFYGYTF.

This clonotype was picked up a small number of times. The chain links TRBV28 to TRBJ2-5, with D perhaps matching TRBD1 (5 bases). Germline values: CDR1 MDHEN, CDR2 SYDVKM. This CDR3 is 15 amino acids long. The V and J ends lost 3 bases and 5 bases respectively, with 16 bases between them. In DNA form, the CDR3 reads TGTGCCAGCAGTTTGGGTGGGGCTCTCGGGGAGACCCAGTACTTC. It encodes CASSLGGALGETQYF. The full variable domain, in which reference TRBV28 and TRBJ2-5 provide the parts outside the CDR3, is DVKVTQSSRYLVKRTGEKVFLECVQDMDHENMFWYRQDPGLGLRLIYFSYDVKMKEKGDIPEGYSVSREKKERFSLILESASTNQTSMYLCASSLGGALGETQYFGPGTRLLVL.

The V call is TRBV20-1, the J call TRBJ2-7, with D perhaps TRBD2 (5 bases). Trimming cost V 5 bases and J 2 bases, with 19 bases left between them. This CDR3 region has 15 residues. From germline, CDR1 is DFQATT and CDR2 SNEGSKA (reference sequence). The CDR3 DNA reads as TGCAGTGCTGTAAGGGTTGGAGCGGAGACCTACGAGCAGTACTTC. Translation: CSAVRVGAETYEQYF.

V is TRBV20-1 and J is TRBJ2-1; maybe TRBD2 (5 bases). The germline V gene encodes CDR1 DFQATT and CDR2 SNEGSKA (reference sequence). CDR3 size: 16 residues. The V end was cut by 0 bases, the J end by 4 bases, with 16 bases between. CDR3 bases: TGCAGTGCTAGAGATCCGGGGATTGGGGTGTACAATGAGCAGTTCTTC. Protein sequence: CSARDPGIGVYNEQFF.

This clonotype was observed a handful of times. The chain is built from TRBV20-1 and TRBJ2-1, with 13 bases that match TRBD2. The CDR3 contains 16 residues. The V segment lost 5 bases and the J segment 6 bases; nucleotides outside the gene matches: 10. Germline CDR1 DFQATT, CDR2 SNEGSKA (reference sequence). This CDR3 reads CSAPLPGLAGRNEQFF. In nucleotides, the CDR3 is TGCAGTGCTCCTCTTCCGGGACTAGCGGGACGCAATGAGCAGTTCTTC.

The chain has TRBV24-1 and TRBJ2-1, with unresolved D. Germline CDR1 and CDR2: KGHDR and SFDVKD. V was clipped by 2 bases and J by 7 bases, with 5 bases between them. This CDR3 is built from 12 residues. CDR3 DNA sequence: TGTGCCACCAGTGATTCTGTAAATGAGCAGTTCTTC. It specifies CATSDSVNEQFF.

This clonotype came up a few times. The chain employs TRBV7-9 and TRBJ2-5; D ambiguous. The CDR3 totals 11 residues. Germline V gene lookup returns CDR1 SEHNR and CDR2 FQNEAQ (reference sequence). The V end lost 5 bases, the J end lost 3 bases, and 4 bases lay between the germline ends. The CDR3 loop is CASSIKETQYF. CDR3 DNA: TGTGCCAGCAGCATAAAAGAGACCCAGTACTTC.

This chain uses TRBV29-1 with TRBJ2-5, with D maybe TRBD2 (5 bases). The V gene lost 4 bases and the J gene lost 3 bases, with 9 bases spanning the gap. CDR3 length: 12 amino acids. CDR1 is SQVTM, CDR2 ANQGSEA, per germline. The CDR3 is CSVGGVEETQYF. CDR3 nucleotides: TGCAGCGTTGGGGGAGTCGAAGAGACCCAGTACTTC.

V is TRBV28 and J is TRBJ2-7; TRBD2 matches at 13 bases. Germline CDR1 MDHEN, CDR2 SYDVKM. CDR3 length equals 18 residues. V lost 4 bases and J lost 5; bases outside the gene matches: 14. The CDR3 region has the DNA TGTGCCAGCAGTTACCCCTTGAGGACTAGCGGGAGTTTCGACGAGCAGTACTTC. This gives the protein CASSYPLRTSGSFDEQYF. Based on the CDR3 plus reference TRBV28 and TRBJ2-7, the full variable domain is DVKVTQSSRYLVKRTGEKVFLECVQDMDHENMFWYRQDPGLGLRLIYFSYDVKMKEKGDIPEGYSVSREKKERFSLILESASTNQTSMYLCASSYPLRTSGSFDEQYFGPGTRLTVT.

The V and J genes are TRBV7-9 and TRBJ1-2, with TRBD1 matching over 9 bases. The germline V gene encodes CDR1 SEHNR and CDR2 FQNEAQ (reference sequence). V lost 5 bases and J lost 4; bases outside the gene matches: 5. The CDR3 extends over 14 amino acids. This chain's CDR3 is CASSPGQGTYGYTF. CDR3 DNA sequence: TGTGCCAGCAGCCCTGGACAGGGGACCTATGGCTACACCTTC.

V gene TRBV19 combines with J gene TRBJ2-5; D gene uncertain. CDR1 is LNHDA and CDR2 is SQIVND in the germline V gene (reference sequence). Trimming cost V 7 bases and J 5 bases, with 8 bases left between them. This CDR3 has 11 residues. DNA for the CDR3: TGTGCCAGTACTACCGGGGAGACCCAGTACTTC. It translates to CASTTGETQYF.

The chain carries TRBV6-1 and TRBJ2-7, with D perhaps TRBD1 (5 bases). V was cut by 7 bases and J by 8 bases, with 21 bases left in between. The CDR3 runs 14 residues. Germline-derived CDR1 and CDR2 are MNHNS and SASEGT. In DNA form, the CDR3 reads TGTGCCAGCAAAGGTGTGGCAGGGATTCTGAAGCAGTACTTC. Amino acids: CASKGVAGILKQYF.

This clonotype was counted a single time. The chain couples TRBV7-2 to TRBJ2-1; TRBD2 matches 8 bases. The CDR3 loop spans 19 amino acids. V was clipped by 2 bases and J by 3 bases; unmatched bases: 15. CDR1 is SGHTA and CDR2 is FQGNSA in the germline V gene. Written as DNA, the CDR3 is TGTGCCAGCAGCTTATTGAGTAGAGCGGGAGCTCGCTACTACAATGAGCAGTTCTTC. Translation gives CASSLLSRAGARYYNEQFF.